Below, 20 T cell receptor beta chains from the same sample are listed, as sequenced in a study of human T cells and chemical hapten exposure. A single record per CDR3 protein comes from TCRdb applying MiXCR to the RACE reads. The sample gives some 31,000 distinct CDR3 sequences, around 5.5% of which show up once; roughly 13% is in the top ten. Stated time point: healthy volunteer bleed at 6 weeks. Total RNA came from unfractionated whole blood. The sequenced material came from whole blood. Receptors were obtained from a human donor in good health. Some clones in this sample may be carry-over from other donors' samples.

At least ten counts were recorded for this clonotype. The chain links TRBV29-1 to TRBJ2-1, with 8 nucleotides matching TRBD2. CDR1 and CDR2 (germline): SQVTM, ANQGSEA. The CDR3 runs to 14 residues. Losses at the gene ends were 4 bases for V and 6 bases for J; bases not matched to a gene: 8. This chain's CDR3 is CSVVFSGKINEQFF. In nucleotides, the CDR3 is TGCAGCGTTGTGTTTAGCGGGAAGATCAATGAGCAGTTCTTC.

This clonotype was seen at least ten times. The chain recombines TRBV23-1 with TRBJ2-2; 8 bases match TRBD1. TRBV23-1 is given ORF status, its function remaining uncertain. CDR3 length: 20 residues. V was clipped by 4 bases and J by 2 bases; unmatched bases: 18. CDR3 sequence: CASSPHRAGGPPRNTGELFF. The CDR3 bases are TGCGCCAGCAGTCCCCACAGGGCAGGGGGCCCACCCCGAAACACCGGGGAGCTGTTTTTT.

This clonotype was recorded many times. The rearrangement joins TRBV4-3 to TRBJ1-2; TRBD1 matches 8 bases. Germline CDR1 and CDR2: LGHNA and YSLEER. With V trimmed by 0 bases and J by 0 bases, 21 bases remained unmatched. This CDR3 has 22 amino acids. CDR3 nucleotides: TGCGCCAGCAGCCAAGATTGGGGAAGGGGCCCCGAATCAGGGGGCCCTAACTATGGCTACACCTTC. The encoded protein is CASSQDWGRGPESGGPNYGYTF.

The CDR3 nucleotides read TGTGCCAGCAGCTTAGCGGGACAGGGAGACTATGGCTACACCTTC. Translating it yields CASSLAGQGDYGYTF. The gene calls are TRBV7-2 and TRBJ1-2, with 9 bases identical to TRBD1. V shed 0 bases and J 3 bases; nucleotides not matched to a gene: 2. Germline-derived CDR1 and CDR2 are SGHTA and FQGNSA. The CDR3 spans 15 residues.

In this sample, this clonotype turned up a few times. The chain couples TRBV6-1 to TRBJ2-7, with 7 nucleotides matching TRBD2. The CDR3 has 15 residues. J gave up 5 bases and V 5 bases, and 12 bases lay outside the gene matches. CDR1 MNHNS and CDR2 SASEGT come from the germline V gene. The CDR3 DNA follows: TGTGCCAGCAGTCTCACCAGCGGGACTATCGACGAGCAGTACTTC. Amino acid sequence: CASSLTSGTIDEQYF.

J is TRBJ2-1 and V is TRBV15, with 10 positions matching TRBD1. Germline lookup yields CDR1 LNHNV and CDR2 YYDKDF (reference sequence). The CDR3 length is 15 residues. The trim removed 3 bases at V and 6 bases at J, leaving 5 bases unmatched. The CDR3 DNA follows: TGTGCCACCAGCAGCCCCGGGACAGGGGTCAATGAGCAGTTCTTC. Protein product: CATSSPGTGVNEQFF.

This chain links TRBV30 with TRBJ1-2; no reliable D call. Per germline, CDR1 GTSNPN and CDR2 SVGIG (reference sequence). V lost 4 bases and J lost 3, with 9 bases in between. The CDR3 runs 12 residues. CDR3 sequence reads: CAWMYGHYGYTF. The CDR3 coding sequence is TGTGCCTGGATGTACGGGCACTATGGCTACACCTTC.

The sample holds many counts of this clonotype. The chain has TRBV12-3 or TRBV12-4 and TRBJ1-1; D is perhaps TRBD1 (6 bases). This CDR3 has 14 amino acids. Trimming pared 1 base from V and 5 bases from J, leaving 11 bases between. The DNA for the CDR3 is TGTGCCAGCAGTTTAGTGGACAGAGGGACTGAAGCTTTCTTT. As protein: CASSLVDRGTEAFF.

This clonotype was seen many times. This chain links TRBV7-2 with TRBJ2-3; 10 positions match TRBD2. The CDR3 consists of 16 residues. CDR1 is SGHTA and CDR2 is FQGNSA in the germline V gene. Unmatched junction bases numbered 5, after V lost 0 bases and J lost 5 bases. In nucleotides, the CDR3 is TGTGCCAGCAGCTTAGCAGCGGGGGGGCGGCTAGATACGCAGTATTTT. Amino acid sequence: CASSLAAGGRLDTQYF.

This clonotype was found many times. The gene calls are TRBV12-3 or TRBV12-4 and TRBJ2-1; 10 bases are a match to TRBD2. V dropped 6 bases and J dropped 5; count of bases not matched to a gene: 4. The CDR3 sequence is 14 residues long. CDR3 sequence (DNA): TGTGCCAGCAGAGTAGCGGGGGGTCACAATGAGCAGTTCTTC. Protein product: CASRVAGGHNEQFF.

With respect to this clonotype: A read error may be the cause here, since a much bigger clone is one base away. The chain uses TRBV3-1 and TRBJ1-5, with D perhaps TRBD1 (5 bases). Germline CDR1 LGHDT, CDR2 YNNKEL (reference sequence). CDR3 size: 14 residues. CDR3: CVSSQGDSNQPQHF. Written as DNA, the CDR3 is TGTGTCAGCAGCCAAGGGGACAGCAATCAGCCCCAGCATTTT.

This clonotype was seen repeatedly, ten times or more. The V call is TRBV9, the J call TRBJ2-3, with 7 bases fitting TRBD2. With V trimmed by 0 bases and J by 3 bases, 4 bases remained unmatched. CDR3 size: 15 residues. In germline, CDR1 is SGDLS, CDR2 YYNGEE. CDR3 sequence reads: CASSVDWGGTDTQYF. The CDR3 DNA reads TGTGCCAGCAGCGTAGATTGGGGAGGGACAGATACGCAGTATTTT.

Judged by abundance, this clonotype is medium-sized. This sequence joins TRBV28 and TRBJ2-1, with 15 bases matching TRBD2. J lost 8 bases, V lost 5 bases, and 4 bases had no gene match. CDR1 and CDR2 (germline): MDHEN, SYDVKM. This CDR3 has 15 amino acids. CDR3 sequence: CASSRTSGREDEQFF. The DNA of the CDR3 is TGTGCCAGCAGTCGGACTAGCGGGAGGGAAGATGAGCAGTTCTTC.

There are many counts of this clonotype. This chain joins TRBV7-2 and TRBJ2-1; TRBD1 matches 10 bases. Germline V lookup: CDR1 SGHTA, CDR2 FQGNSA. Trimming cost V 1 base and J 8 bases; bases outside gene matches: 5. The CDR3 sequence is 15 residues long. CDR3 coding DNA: TGTGCCAGCAGCTTAGAGGGACAGGGGTCCCATGAGCAGTTCTTC. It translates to CASSLEGQGSHEQFF.

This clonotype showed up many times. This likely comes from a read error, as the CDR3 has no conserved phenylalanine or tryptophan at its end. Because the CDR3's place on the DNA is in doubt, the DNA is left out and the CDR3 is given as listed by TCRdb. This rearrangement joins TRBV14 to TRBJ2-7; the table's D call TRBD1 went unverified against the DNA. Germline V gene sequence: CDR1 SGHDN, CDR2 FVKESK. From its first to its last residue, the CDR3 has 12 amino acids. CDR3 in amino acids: CASSPIEGGDYN.

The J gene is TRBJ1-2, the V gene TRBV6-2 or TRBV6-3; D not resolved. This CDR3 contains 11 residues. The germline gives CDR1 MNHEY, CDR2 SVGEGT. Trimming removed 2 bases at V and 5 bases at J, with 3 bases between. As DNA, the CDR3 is TGTGCCAGCAGTTACCCGTATGGCTACACCTTC. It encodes CASSYPYGYTF.

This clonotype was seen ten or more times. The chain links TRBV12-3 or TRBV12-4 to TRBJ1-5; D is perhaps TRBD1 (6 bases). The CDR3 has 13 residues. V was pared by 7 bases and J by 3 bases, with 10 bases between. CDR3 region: CASTGQFNQPQHF. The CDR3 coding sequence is TGTGCCAGCACTGGACAGTTCAATCAGCCCCAGCATTTT.

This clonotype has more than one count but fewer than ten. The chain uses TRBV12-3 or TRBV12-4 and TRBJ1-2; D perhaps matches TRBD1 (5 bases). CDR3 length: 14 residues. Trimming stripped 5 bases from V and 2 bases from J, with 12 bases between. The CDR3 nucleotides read TGTGCCAGCAGTCTCCAGACAGAAAACTATGGCTACACCTTC. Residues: CASSLQTENYGYTF.

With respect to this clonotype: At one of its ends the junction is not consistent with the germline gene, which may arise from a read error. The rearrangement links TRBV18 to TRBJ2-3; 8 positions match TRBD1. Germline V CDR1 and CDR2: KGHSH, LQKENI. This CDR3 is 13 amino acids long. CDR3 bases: TGTGCCAGCTTACCAGGGGGCGCAGATACGCAGTATTTT. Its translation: CASLPGGADTQYF.

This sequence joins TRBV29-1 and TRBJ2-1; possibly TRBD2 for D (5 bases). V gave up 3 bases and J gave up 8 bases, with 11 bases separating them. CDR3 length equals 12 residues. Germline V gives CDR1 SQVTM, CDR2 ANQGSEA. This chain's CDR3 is CSVDGAGYEQFF. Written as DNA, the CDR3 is TGCAGCGTTGACGGTGCGGGTTATGAGCAGTTCTTC.